The 14 T cell receptor beta chains in this list originate from one sample, sequenced in a study of low-dose radiotherapy and immunotherapy resistance in tumors. Time point noted: before trial treatment. First-strand cDNA relied on TRAV- and TRBV-specific primers spanning alpha and beta chains. An approximately 19-cycle PCR with a constant-region primer and V-primer adapter amplified TCRs. TCRdb analysed the reads with MiXCR anew, one entry per CDR3 protein. Of 59,000 or so distinct CDR3 sequences listed, more than 25% are singletons. The source was PBMCs, collected before treatment. The receptors come from a male donor with rectosigmoid adenocarcinoma.

Note on this clonotype: The limits of the CDR3 on the DNA are not certain, so only TCRdb's listed CDR3 is given. The rearrangement joins TRBV11-2 to TRBJ2-5. Germline CDR1 reads SGHAT; CDR2 reads FQNNGV. The CDR3 spans 21 amino acids, including both terminal residues. This chain's CDR3 is CASSLRASGLQETQYFETQYF.

This clonotype was found many times. The genes are TRBV14 and TRBJ2-2, with TRBD2 matching 8 bases. CDR1 is SGHDN, CDR2 FVKESK, per germline. The CDR3 is 15 residues long. With V trimmed by 4 bases and J by 7 bases, 8 bases remained unmatched. CDR3: CASSRRVAGIGELFF. The CDR3 DNA sequence: TGTGCCAGCAGCCGACGGGTAGCGGGAATCGGGGAGCTGTTTTTT.

This clonotype showed up many times. V is TRBV3-1 and J is TRBJ1-2, with 7 bases aligning to TRBD1. The CDR3 sequence is 13 residues long. Germline V lookup: CDR1 LGHDT, CDR2 YNNKEL (reference sequence). With 3 bases clipped from V and 4 bases from J, the junction kept 2 bases outside the gene matches. CDR3 nucleotide sequence: TGTGCCAGCAGCCAGCAGGGGGGCTATGGCTACACCTTC. This encodes CASSQQGGYGYTF.

The V gene is TRBV7-8, the J gene TRBJ2-7, with 8 bases identical to TRBD1. V was clipped by 3 bases and J by 2 bases; unmatched bases: 3. Looked up from germline, CDR1 is SGHVS and CDR2 is FQNEAQ. The CDR3 sequence is 14 residues long. The CDR3 DNA sequence: TGTGCCAGCAGCTTCCTGGACAGGGCCTACGAGCAGTACTTC. Translating gives CASSFLDRAYEQYF. The complete variable domain, with remaining parts taken from reference TRBV7-8 and TRBJ2-7, reads GAGVSQSPRYKVAKRGQDVALRCDPISGHVSLFWYQQALGQGPEFLTYFQNEAQLDKSGLPSDRFFAERPEGSVSTLKIQRTQQEDSAVYLCASSFLDRAYEQYFGPGTRLTVT.

In this sample, this clonotype turned up many times. The CDR3 DNA is TGCGCCAGCAGCTTGAGGACGGACGTTGCAGATACGCAGTATTTT. Amino acids: CASSLRTDVADTQYF. The rearrangement uses TRBV5-1 and TRBJ2-3; D remains ambiguous. The CDR3 runs 15 residues. The V end was cut by 1 base, the J end by 4 bases, with 13 bases between. Looked up from germline, CDR1 is SGHRS and CDR2 is YFSETQ.

The rearrangement uses TRBV7-9 and TRBJ1-6, with 8 nucleotides matching TRBD1. The trim removed 6 bases at V and 4 bases at J, leaving 5 bases unmatched. Looked up from germline, CDR1 is SEHNR and CDR2 is FQNEAQ (reference sequence). The CDR3 is 15 amino acids. CDR3 region: CASRGQVPYNSPLHF. CDR3 coding DNA: TGTGCCAGCAGGGGACAGGTGCCTTATAATTCACCCCTCCACTTT.

As concerns this clonotype: Because the CDR3's place on the DNA is in doubt, the DNA is left out and the CDR3 is given as listed by TCRdb. The rearrangement links TRBV5-6 to TRBJ2-2; TRBD1, the table's D call, lacks a check against the DNA. Germline V gene sequence: CDR1 SGHDT, CDR2 YYEEEE. The CDR3 region is 14 residues in length, termini included. CDR3 sequence reads: CASSPWNTGELFFF.

This clonotype was observed a handful of times. This chain links TRBV28 with TRBJ1-2, with a tentative D call TRBD1 (5 bases). The CDR3 totals 15 residues. V was trimmed by 6 bases and J by 0 bases, leaving 14 bases between them. Germline V gives CDR1 MDHEN, CDR2 SYDVKM. CDR3 sequence reads: CASSTSGRSNYGYTF. The CDR3 region has the DNA TGTGCCAGCAGCACGTCGGGACGGTCTAACTATGGCTACACCTTC.

The chain has TRBV6-2 or TRBV6-3 and TRBJ2-2; either TRBD1 or TRBD2 may fit D (5 bases each). The CDR3 sequence is 16 residues long. Germline V CDR1 and CDR2: MNHEY, SVGEGT. V lost 9 bases to trimming and J lost 2 bases, with 19 bases between them. This CDR3 reads CASGLGRGVNTGELFF. CDR3 sequence (DNA): TGTGCCAGTGGGCTAGGAAGGGGAGTTAACACCGGGGAGCTGTTTTTT.

The V call is TRBV6-6, the J call TRBJ2-2; the match to TRBD2 covers 9 bases. CDR3 length: 16 amino acids. V was pared by 2 bases and J by 7 bases, with 8 bases of the junction left unmatched. Germline CDR1 and CDR2: MNHNY and SVGAGI (reference sequence). CDR3 residues: CASSYLVLAGIGELFF. The CDR3, as DNA: TGTGCCAGCAGTTACCTTGTGCTAGCGGGAATCGGGGAGCTGTTTTTT.

Many counts were recorded for this clonotype. The chain carries TRBV6-6 and TRBJ2-1; 13 nucleotides agree with TRBD2. CDR3 length: 14 residues. In germline, CDR1 is MNHNY, CDR2 SVGAGI (reference sequence). Germline trimming cut 4 bases from V and 9 bases from J; bases unmatched to any gene: 3. The DNA for the CDR3 is TGTGCCAGCAGTTTCACTAGCGGGAGGGCTGAGCAGTTCTTC. This translates into CASSFTSGRAEQFF.

In its sample, this clonotype was seen many times. The CDR3 protein is CASSLWSGPPEDIQYF. The CDR3 DNA reads as TGTGCCAGCAGCTTATGGTCGGGGCCACCCGAGGACATTCAGTACTTC. This chain links TRBV7-2 with TRBJ2-4; D tentatively reads TRBD1 or TRBD2 (5 bases each). V lost 2 bases to trimming and J lost 8 bases, with 19 bases between them. Germline CDR1 reads SGHTA; CDR2 reads FQGNSA. The CDR3 is 16 residues long. The complete variable domain, with remaining parts taken from reference TRBV7-2 and TRBJ2-4, reads GAGVSQSPSNKVTEKGKDVELRCDPISGHTALYWYRQSLGQGLEFLIYFQGNSAPDKSGLPSDRFSAERTGGSVSTLTIQRTQQEDSAVYLCASSLWSGPPEDIQYFGAGTRLSVL.

There are many counts of this clonotype. The rearrangement joins TRBV6-1 to TRBJ2-3, with 12 bases matching TRBD2. The CDR3 has 15 amino acids. V shed 4 bases, J shed 1 base, and the junction held 0 bases outside the gene matches. Germline CDR1 MNHNS, CDR2 SASEGT. The CDR3 protein is CASSGLAGGTDTQYF. The CDR3 DNA is TGTGCCAGCAGTGGACTAGCGGGGGGCACAGATACGCAGTATTTT.

The V call is TRBV29-1, the J call TRBJ2-7; maybe TRBD2 (6 bases). The CDR3 consists of 15 residues. Germline V gene lookup returns CDR1 SQVTM and CDR2 ANQGSEA. V gave up 3 bases and J gave up 6 bases, with 21 bases separating them. The CDR3 DNA follows: TGCAGCGTTGAGGACCCCGCGGGATCCTCAGGCGAGCAGTACTTC. Amino acids: CSVEDPAGSSGEQYF.